The clone carrying this T cell receptor beta chain was seen a handful of times. Its antigen is unidentified. This sample is drawn from a study of response to subunit inactivated influenza vaccine. Points from the study as a whole: With each seasonal influenza vaccination, the authors suggested, few new T cells are recruited.

TCRdb reprocessed the RT-PCR reads with MiXCR, giving one entry per CDR3 protein. The data contain fewer than 700,000 distinct CDR3 sequences, approximately 13% of them singletons. The CDR3 covers 15 residues. Germline-derived CDR1 and CDR2 are SGHTA and FQGTGA. After removal of 5 bases from V and 5 bases from J, the junction contained 10 bases not matched to a gene. This material consisted of PBMCs from blood, taken 35 to 45 days after vaccination. The gene calls are TRBV7-3 and TRBJ2-5, with 8 positions matching TRBD2. The receptor was isolated from a man over 45 who received an inactivated influenza vaccine. The CDR3 nucleotides read TGTGCCAGCAGCCAGACGGGGGGGTATGGTGAGACCCAGTACTTC. Translation gives CASSQTGGYGETQYF.